This T cell receptor (beta chain) was sequenced during a study of blood T cell repertoires in COVID-19. Looking at the study overall: Researchers got acute and convalescent COVID-19 samples from the United States, Italy and Spain. From T cells, B-cell-depleted T cells, or PBMCs came the material, which was cDNA or gDNA.

Trimming took off 5 bases at V and 6 bases at J, with 16 bases between the two ends. CDR3 size: 14 residues. The V gene's germline CDR1 is SGHTA and CDR2 FQGTGA. In the study's own analysis: Reference gene primers were amplified, and this amplification served to estimate nucleated cell counts. Generated by immunoSEQ multiplex PCR, the TCRdb table keeps only in-frame clones and is missing some. That table gives V, J and clone size, and the DNA gave D and trimming. The sample shows about 140,000 clones, around 73% of them seen only once. This sequence was found in a woman between 45 and 65 years old with active or convalescent COVID-19. What was sequenced was peripheral blood. V and J are TRBV7-3 and TRBJ1-2, with D maybe TRBD1 (5 bases). CDR3 bases: TGTGCCAGCAGCCCGTTGGGGGGTTCGCATGGCTACACCTTC. It codes for CASSPLGGSHGYTF. Variable domain in full (rest from reference TRBV7-3 and TRBJ1-2): GAGVSQTPSNKVTEKGKYVELRCDPISGHTALYWYRQSLGQGPEFLIYFQGTGAADDSGLPNDRFFAVRPEGSVSTLKIQRTERGDSAVYLCASSPLGGSHGYTFGSGTRLTVV.